This TCR beta chain was sequenced during a study of blood T cells in healthy people across ages. The ends were cut back, 10 bases at V and 10 bases at J, with 16 bases in the middle. There are 12 residues in the CDR3. The authors ran a second PCR of about 7 to 11 cycles using a sample-barcoded 5' primer and a J-beta primer mix. Using its own MiXCR run on the 5' RACE reads, TCRdb lists one record per CDR3 protein. The repertoire holds fewer than 2 million distinct CDR3 sequences, about two fifths seen once, with approximately 22% in the top ten. The material sequenced was blood. The V gene is TRBV12-3 or TRBV12-4, the J gene TRBJ1-4; a possible D gene is TRBD1 (5 bases). The sequence derives from a human donor in good health. The CDR3 here is CATRAQVGKLFF. As DNA, the CDR3 is TGTGCCACGAGAGCACAGGTGGGAAAACTGTTTTTT.